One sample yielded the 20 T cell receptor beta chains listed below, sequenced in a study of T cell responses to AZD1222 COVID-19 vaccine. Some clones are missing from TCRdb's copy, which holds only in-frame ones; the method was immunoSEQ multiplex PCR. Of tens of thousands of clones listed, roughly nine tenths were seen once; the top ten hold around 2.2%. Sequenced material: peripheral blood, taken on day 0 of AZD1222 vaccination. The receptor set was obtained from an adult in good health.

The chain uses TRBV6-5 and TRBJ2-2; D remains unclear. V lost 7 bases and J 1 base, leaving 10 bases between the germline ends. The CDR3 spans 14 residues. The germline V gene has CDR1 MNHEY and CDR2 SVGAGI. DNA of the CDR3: TGTGCCAGCAACCGGCAGTTGAACACCGGGGAGCTGTTTTTT. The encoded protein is CASNRQLNTGELFF.

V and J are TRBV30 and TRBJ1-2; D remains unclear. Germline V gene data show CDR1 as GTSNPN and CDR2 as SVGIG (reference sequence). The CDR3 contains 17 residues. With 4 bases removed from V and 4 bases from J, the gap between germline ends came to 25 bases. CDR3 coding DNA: TGTGCCTGGACACCCCCCAGAGGACCGCCAAGCCCCTATGGCTACACCTTC. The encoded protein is CAWTPPRGPPSPYGYTF.

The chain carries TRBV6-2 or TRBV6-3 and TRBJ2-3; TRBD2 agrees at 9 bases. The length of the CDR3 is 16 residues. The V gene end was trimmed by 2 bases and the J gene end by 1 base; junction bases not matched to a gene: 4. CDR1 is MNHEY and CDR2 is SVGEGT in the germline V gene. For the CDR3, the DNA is TGTGCCAGCAGTTACAGCGGGAGGTCGGGCACAGATACGCAGTATTTT. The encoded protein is CASSYSGRSGTDTQYF.

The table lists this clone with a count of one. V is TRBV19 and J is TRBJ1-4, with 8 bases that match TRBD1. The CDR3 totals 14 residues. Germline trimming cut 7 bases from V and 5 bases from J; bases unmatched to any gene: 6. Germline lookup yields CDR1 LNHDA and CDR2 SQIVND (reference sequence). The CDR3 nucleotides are TGTGCCAGTACCAAGGACAGGGAGAATGAAAAACTGTTTTTT. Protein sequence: CASTKDRENEKLFF.

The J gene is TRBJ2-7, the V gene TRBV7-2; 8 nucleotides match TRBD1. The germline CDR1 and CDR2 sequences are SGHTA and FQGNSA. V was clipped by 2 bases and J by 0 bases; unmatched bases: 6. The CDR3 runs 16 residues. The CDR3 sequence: CASSLSSTGASYEQYF. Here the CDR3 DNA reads TGTGCCAGCAGCTTAAGTTCGACAGGGGCCTCCTACGAGCAGTACTTC. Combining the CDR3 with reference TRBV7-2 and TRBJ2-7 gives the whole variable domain GAGVSQSPSNKVTEKGKDVELRCDPISGHTALYWYRQSLGQGLEFLIYFQGNSAPDKSGLPSDRFSAERTGGSVSTLTIQRTQQEDSAVYLCASSLSSTGASYEQYFGPGTRLTVT.

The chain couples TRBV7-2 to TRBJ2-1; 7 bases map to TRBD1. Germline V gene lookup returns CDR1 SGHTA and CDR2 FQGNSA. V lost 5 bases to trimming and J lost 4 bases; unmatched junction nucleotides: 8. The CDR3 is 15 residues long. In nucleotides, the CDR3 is TGTGCCAGCAGCCCGGGGCAGGGGGTATACAATGAGCAGTTCTTC. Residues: CASSPGQGVYNEQFF.

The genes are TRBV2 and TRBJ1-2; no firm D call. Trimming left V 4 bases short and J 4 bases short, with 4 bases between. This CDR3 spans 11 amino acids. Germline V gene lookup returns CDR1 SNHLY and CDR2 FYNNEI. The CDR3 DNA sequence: TGTGCCAGCAGTGCCTCCTATGGCTACACCTTC. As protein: CASSASYGYTF.

The CDR3 nucleotides are TGCGCCAGCAGTGAGTCCGACCCCGGGGGGCCCGGGGAGCTGTTTTTT. The encoded protein is CASSESDPGGPGELFF. The V call is TRBV10-1, the J call TRBJ2-2; the D gene is possibly TRBD2 (7 bases). Germline V gene data show CDR1 as WNHNN and CDR2 as SYGVQD (reference sequence). The length of the CDR3 is 16 residues. The germline V and J ends were trimmed by 0 bases and 6 bases, with 14 bases remaining between them.

The CDR3 sequence: CASSTQSRVSGNTIYF. CDR3 DNA sequence: TGTGCCAGTAGTACACAATCCAGGGTCTCTGGAAACACCATATATTTT. This chain links TRBV19 with TRBJ1-3; weak D call: TRBD1 (5 bases). Trimming cost V 4 bases and J 0 bases, with 13 bases left between them. In germline, CDR1 is LNHDA, CDR2 SQIVND (reference sequence). The CDR3 contains 16 residues.

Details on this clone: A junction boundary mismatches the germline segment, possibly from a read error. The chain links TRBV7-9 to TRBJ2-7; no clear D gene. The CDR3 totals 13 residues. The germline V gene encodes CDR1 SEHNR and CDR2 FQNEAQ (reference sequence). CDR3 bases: TGTGCCAGCAGGTTAGACTCCTCCTACGAGCAGTACTTC. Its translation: CASRLDSSYEQYF.

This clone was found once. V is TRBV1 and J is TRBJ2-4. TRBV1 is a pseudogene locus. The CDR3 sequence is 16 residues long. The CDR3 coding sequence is TGCACCAGCAGCCAAGAGTCACGGGTAGGGAAAAACATTCAGTACTTC. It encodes CTSSQESRVGKNIQYF.

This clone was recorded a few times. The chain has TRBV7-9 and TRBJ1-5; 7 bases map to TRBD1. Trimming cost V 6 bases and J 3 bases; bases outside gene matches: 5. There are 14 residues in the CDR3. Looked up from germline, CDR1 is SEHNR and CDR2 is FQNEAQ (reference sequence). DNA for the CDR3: TGTGCCAGCAGTCATACAGGGGACAATCAGCCCCAGCATTTT. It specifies CASSHTGDNQPQHF.

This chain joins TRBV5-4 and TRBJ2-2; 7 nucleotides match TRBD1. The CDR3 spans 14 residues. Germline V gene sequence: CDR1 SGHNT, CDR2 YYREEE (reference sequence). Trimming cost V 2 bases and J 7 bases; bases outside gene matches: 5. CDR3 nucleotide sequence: TGTGCCAGCAGCTTACAGGGGATCGGCGGGGAGCTGTTTTTT. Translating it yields CASSLQGIGGELFF. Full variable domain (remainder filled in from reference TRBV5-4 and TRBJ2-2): ETGVTQSPTHLIKTRGQQVTLRCSSQSGHNTVSWYQQALGQGPQFIFQYYREEENGRGNFPPRFSGLQFPNYSSELNVNALELDDSALYLCASSLQGIGGELFFGEGSRLTVL.

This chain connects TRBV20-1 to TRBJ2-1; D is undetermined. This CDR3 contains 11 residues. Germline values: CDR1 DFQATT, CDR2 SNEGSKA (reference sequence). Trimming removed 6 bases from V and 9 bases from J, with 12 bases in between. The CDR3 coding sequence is TGCAGTGCATCTAGGTTGGGTGAGCAGTTCTTC. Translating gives CSASRLGEQFF.

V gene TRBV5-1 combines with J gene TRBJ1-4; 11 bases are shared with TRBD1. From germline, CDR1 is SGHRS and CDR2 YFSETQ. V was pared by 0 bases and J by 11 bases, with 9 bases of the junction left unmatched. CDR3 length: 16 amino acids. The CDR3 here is CASSLDTGTGGMKLFF. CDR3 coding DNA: TGCGCCAGCAGCTTGGATACCGGGACAGGGGGTATGAAACTGTTTTTT.

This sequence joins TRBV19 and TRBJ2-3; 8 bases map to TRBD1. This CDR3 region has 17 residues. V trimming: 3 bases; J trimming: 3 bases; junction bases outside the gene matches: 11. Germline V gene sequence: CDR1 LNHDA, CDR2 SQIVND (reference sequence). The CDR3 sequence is CASSMDARGPPTDTQYF. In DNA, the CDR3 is TGTGCCAGTAGTATGGACGCCAGGGGGCCGCCGACAGATACGCAGTATTTT.

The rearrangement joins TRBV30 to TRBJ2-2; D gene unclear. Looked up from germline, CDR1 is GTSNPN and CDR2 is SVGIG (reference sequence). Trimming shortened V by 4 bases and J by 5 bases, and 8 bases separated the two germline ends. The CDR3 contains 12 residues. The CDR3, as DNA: TGTGCCTGGAACCGCCCGACCGGGGAGCTGTTTTTT. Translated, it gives CAWNRPTGELFF.

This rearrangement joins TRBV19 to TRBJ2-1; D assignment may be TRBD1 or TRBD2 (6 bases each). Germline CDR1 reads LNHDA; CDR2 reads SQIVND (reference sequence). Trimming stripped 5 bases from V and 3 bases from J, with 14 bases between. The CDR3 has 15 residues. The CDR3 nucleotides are TGTGCCAGTAGTCCCCCCCGGGGGCTCTACAATGAGCAGTTCTTC. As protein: CASSPPRGLYNEQFF.

CDR3 DNA: TGCGCCAGCCGGAGGGGGCAAGTCAGGGCAGATACGCAGTATTTT. Translated, it gives CASRRGQVRADTQYF. The chain links TRBV5-1 to TRBJ2-3; TRBD1 might be the D (7 bases). From germline, CDR1 is SGHRS and CDR2 YFSETQ. The ends were cut back, 7 bases at V and 4 bases at J, with 19 bases in the middle. The CDR3 runs 15 residues.

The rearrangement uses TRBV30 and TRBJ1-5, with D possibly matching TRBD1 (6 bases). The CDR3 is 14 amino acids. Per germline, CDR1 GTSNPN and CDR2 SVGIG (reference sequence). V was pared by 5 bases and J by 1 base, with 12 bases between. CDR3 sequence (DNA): TGTGCCTGGGGCACAGGGAGGAGCAATCAGCCCCAGCATTTT. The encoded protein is CAWGTGRSNQPQHF.